The entry below gives a single T cell receptor (beta chain) sequence along with its context. No antigen is known for it. V was clipped by 10 bases and J by 0 bases; unmatched bases: 12. This CDR3 is 17 amino acids long. CDR1 is MDHEN, CDR2 SYDVKM, per germline. These data come from a study of blood T cells in healthy people across ages. Across the study: Per two T cells, template switching captured roughly one barcoded beta molecule.

Regarding the study as a whole: Versus aged donors, long-lived donors had higher diversity and more naive CD4+ cells.

With a J-beta primer mix and a sample-barcoded 5' primer, a second PCR ran about 7 to 12 cycles. One entry per CDR3 protein results from TCRdb running MiXCR on the 5' RACE reads. The sample carries about 830,000 distinct CDR3 sequences, roughly 50% recorded once. V usage is TRBV28 and J usage is TRBJ2-6; 7 bases are shared with TRBD1. This receptor was obtained from a man aged 30-40 years in good health. The sample taken for sequencing was blood. CDR3 amino acids: CAILPGQYLSGANVLTF. The CDR3 DNA reads as TGTGCCATCTTGCCGGGACAGTACCTCTCTGGGGCCAACGTCCTGACTTTC.